A selection of T cell receptor beta chains follows, all from one sample in a study of blood T cell repertoires in COVID-19. Here immunoSEQ multiplex PCR was the method, and the copy in TCRdb shows in-frame clones only, minus some. The table has roughly 200,000 clones, roughly 86% seen once. The source material was peripheral blood. These receptors came from a young woman with active or convalescent COVID-19. Both conserved end residues are trimmed from each CDR3. The order of the fields is J gene, V gene, CDR3 protein.

>TRBJ1-2|TRBV2
ASSEGQVYGYT
>TRBJ1-6|TRBV3-1/TRBV3-2
ASSQETGDSPLH
>TRBJ2-4|TRBV4-2
ASSWGMPGQGQRPNIQY
>TRBJ2-1|TRBV18
ASSRTSGGAGEQF
>TRBJ1-1|TRBV19
ASRAAMNTEAF
>TRBJ1-1|TRBV5-1
ASSAERDRVDTEAF
>TRBJ2-1|TRBV5-1
ASSLGASEGREQF
>TRBJ1-2|TRBV7-2
ASSLAFGLGYGYT
>TRBJ2-5|TRBV18
ASSSRTGAETQY
>TRBJ2-1|TRBV19
ASRTGAYNEQF
>TRBJ2-7|TRBV27
ASALGSYSYEQY
>TRBJ1-4|TRBV7-9
ASSSTRQVGEKLF
>TRBJ1-6|TRBV30
AWETGSHSPLH
>TRBJ2-1|TRBV15
ATSRDRRTGYNEQF
>TRBJ1-1|TRBV14
ASSQRGQGSTEAF
>TRBJ2-3|TRBV11-2
ASSLTGLGSTDTQY
>TRBJ1-5|TRBV28
ASSFGQRSNQPQH
>TRBJ1-6|TRBV28
ASWGSENSPLH
>TRBJ2-7|TRBV12-5
ASAKFPDRFYEQY
>TRBJ2-5|TRBV3-1/TRBV3-2
ASSPTVETQY
>TRBJ1-1|TRBV28
ASSAVWRGPEAF
>TRBJ1-2|TRBV6-2/TRBV6-3
ASSLVTNYGYT
>TRBJ1-2|TRBV18
ASSPEAYGYT
>TRBJ2-7|TRBV6-6
ASSPEPYEQY
>TRBJ2-1|TRBV7-9
ASSLDRGPVNEQF
>TRBJ2-7|TRBV4-1
ASSQLGQVYEQY
>TRBJ2-6|TRBV6-6
ASSPPSGANVLT
>TRBJ1-6|TRBV4-1
ASSQVGQPDSPLH
>TRBJ2-7|TRBV2
ASSGDRGYEQY
>TRBJ2-2|TRBV21-1
ASSTGGPTGELF
>TRBJ2-3|TRBV6-5
ASSYPGLESADTQY
>TRBJ2-3|TRBV20-1
SASKTGQVTDTQY
>TRBJ2-4|TRBV6-5
ASRRDRTKNIQY
>TRBJ1-6|TRBV7-9
ASRATGANSPLH
>TRBJ1-2|TRBV3-1/TRBV3-2
ASSPLGQGDYT
>TRBJ2-7|TRBV18
ASADRPYEQY
>TRBJ1-5|TRBV13
ASSQGRDTQPQH
>TRBJ1-2|TRBV3-1/TRBV3-2
ASSHLGTESLYGYT
>TRBJ1-6|TRBV12-5
ASGPGQTYSPLH
>TRBJ1-5|TRBV2
ASSEARGNNQPQH
>TRBJ1-3|TRBV19
ASSIGTGRGSGNTIY
>TRBJ1-1|TRBV18
ASSPRGALNTEAF
>TRBJ2-7|TRBV6-2/TRBV6-3
ASSPYSGISYEQY
>TRBJ2-5|TRBV28
AVSTRQAEAIQETQY
>TRBJ1-2|TRBV18
ASSLLDSSTSYGYT
>TRBJ2-6|TRBV5-6
ASSLTSGRLSGANVLT